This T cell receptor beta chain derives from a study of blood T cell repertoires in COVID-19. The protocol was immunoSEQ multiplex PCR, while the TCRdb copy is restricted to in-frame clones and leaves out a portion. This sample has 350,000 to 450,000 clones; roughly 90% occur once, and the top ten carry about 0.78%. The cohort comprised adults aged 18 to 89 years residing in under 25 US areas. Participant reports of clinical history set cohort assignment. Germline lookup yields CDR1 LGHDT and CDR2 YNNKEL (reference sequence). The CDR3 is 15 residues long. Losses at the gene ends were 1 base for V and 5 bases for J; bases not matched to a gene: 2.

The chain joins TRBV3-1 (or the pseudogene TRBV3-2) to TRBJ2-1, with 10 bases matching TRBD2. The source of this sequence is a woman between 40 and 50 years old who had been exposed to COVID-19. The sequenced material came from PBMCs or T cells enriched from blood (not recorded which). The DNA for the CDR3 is TGTGCCAGCAGCCAAGGGCTAGCGGGAGACAATGAGCAGTTCTTC. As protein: CASSQGLAGDNEQFF.